Following are 19 T cell receptor beta chains from one sample sequenced in a study of blood T cell repertoires in COVID-19. Sequencing used immunoSEQ multiplex PCR; TCRdb keeps in-frame clones, though not all of them. The sample lists around 120,000 clones, more than 70% seen once, with 5.5% to 6% in the top ten. The material sequenced was peripheral blood. The receptors stem from a man older than 75 with active or convalescent COVID-19.

The CDR3 is CASSSQIQETQYF. In DNA form, the CDR3 reads TGTGCCAGCTCTTCACAAATCCAAGAGACCCAGTACTTC. The V call is TRBV18, the J call TRBJ2-5; D gene uncertain. Per the germline V gene, CDR1 is KGHSH and CDR2 is LQKENI. V lost 6 bases, J lost 1 base, and 9 bases lay in between. The CDR3 loop spans 13 amino acids. The full variable domain, in which reference TRBV18 and TRBJ2-5 provide the parts outside the CDR3, is NAGVMQNPRHLVRRRGQEARLRCSPMKGHSHVYWYRQLPEEGLKFMVYLQKENIIDESGMPKERFSAEFPKEGPSILRIQQVVRGDSAAYFCASSSQIQETQYFGPGTRLLVL.

The rearrangement joins TRBV21-1 to TRBJ2-5; the table's D call, TRBD1, was not checked against the DNA. TRBV21-1 is a recognized pseudogene. The CDR3 runs 18 residues. CDR3 region: CASSNFQAGTDRQETQYF. The CDR3, as DNA: TGTGCCAGCAGCAATTTCCAAGCAGGGACGGACAGACAAGAGACCCAGTACTTC.

The chain recombines TRBV19 with TRBJ2-1; possibly TRBD2 for D (5 bases). Germline CDR1 LNHDA, CDR2 SQIVND (reference sequence). The germline V and J ends were trimmed by 3 bases and 5 bases, with 5 bases remaining between them. CDR3 length: 12 residues. CDR3: CASSMRDNEQFF. In DNA form, the CDR3 reads TGTGCCAGTAGTATGCGGGACAATGAGCAGTTCTTC.

This chain connects TRBV2 to TRBJ1-6, with 7 bases matching TRBD1. This CDR3 has 12 amino acids. V shed 10 bases, J shed 7 bases, and the junction held 4 bases outside the gene matches. Germline V gives CDR1 SNHLY, CDR2 FYNNEI. CDR3 nucleotide sequence: TGTGCCACCACAGGGGCCAATTCACCCCTCCACTTT. The encoded protein is CATTGANSPLHF.

A few counts support this clone. The J gene is TRBJ2-1, the V gene TRBV12-5; 7 bases match TRBD1. CDR3 length: 17 residues. Germline V CDR1 and CDR2: LGHNT, FRNRAP. Trimming took 2 bases from V and 1 from J; bases not matched to a gene: 8. CDR3 amino acids: CASGLTPGQLSYNEQFF. Written as DNA, the CDR3 is TGTGCTAGTGGTTTGACCCCGGGACAGTTATCCTACAATGAGCAGTTCTTC.

This chain uses TRBV5-1 with TRBJ2-3; 14 nucleotides align to TRBD2. CDR1 and CDR2 (germline): SGHRS, YFSETQ. The J segment lost 4 bases and the V segment lost 4 bases, leaving 5 bases of the junction unmatched. There are 16 residues in the CDR3. CDR3 sequence: CASSGGTSGGADTQYF. For the CDR3, the DNA is TGCGCCAGCAGCGGAGGGACTAGCGGGGGTGCAGATACGCAGTATTTT.

V and J are TRBV7-2 and TRBJ2-5, with a tentative D call TRBD1 (6 bases). CDR3 length equals 16 residues. Germline-derived CDR1 and CDR2 are SGHTA and FQGNSA. V was shortened by 5 bases and J by 9 bases, with 25 bases between the two germline ends. The CDR3, as DNA: TGTGCCAGCAGCCCCAGACAGGCCGGTGAAGTGGGGTCCCAGTACTTC. This gives the protein CASSPRQAGEVGSQYF.

The chain employs TRBV5-1 and TRBJ2-3; 9 nucleotides match TRBD1. This CDR3 has 15 residues. The ends lost 3 bases at V and 1 base at J; junction bases unmatched: 3. The germline V gene encodes CDR1 SGHRS and CDR2 YFSETQ. The CDR3 protein is CASSSGQGGTDTQYF. The CDR3 coding sequence is TGCGCCAGCAGCTCGGGACAGGGAGGCACAGATACGCAGTATTTT.

The chain carries TRBV27 and TRBJ1-5; 9 bases are shared with TRBD1. CDR1 MNHEY and CDR2 SMNVEV come from the germline V gene (reference sequence). The CDR3 runs to 16 residues. V was clipped by 0 bases and J by 5 bases; unmatched bases: 5. The CDR3 nucleotides are TGTGCCAGCAGTTTATCGGGACAGGGCCGGTATCAGCCCCAGCATTTT. The encoded protein is CASSLSGQGRYQPQHF.

This clone appeared a single time. The chain has TRBV6-1 and TRBJ1-6; no reliable D call. CDR1 and CDR2 from the germline V gene are MNHNS and SASEGT. The CDR3 totals 16 residues. V gave up 0 bases and J gave up 4 bases, with 10 bases separating them. The CDR3 loop is CASSEAFLNYNSPLHF. The CDR3 bases are TGTGCCAGCAGTGAAGCGTTTCTAAATTATAATTCACCCCTCCACTTT.

CDR3 sequence (DNA): TGCGCCAGCAGTACCACAGGGGGCATAGGGTATGGCTACACCTTC. It specifies CASSTTGGIGYGYTF. This chain links TRBV5-1 with TRBJ1-2; the match to TRBD1 covers 9 bases. Germline values: CDR1 SGHRS, CDR2 YFSETQ. With 5 bases clipped from V and 5 bases from J, the junction kept 10 bases outside the gene matches. CDR3 length: 15 amino acids.

The chain is built from TRBV18 and TRBJ1-4; D may be TRBD1 (6 bases). Trimming stripped 6 bases from V and 6 bases from J, with 17 bases between. The CDR3 covers 15 residues. CDR1 is KGHSH and CDR2 is LQKENI in the germline V gene. In DNA, the CDR3 is TGTGCCAGCTCCCAAGGGGGGGCGGTATATGAAAAACTGTTTTTT. Its protein product is CASSQGGAVYEKLFF.

This chain joins TRBV28 and TRBJ1-3; 8 positions agree with TRBD1. The germline V gene has CDR1 MDHEN and CDR2 SYDVKM. This CDR3 comprises 15 residues. V was pared by 5 bases and J by 0 bases, with 3 bases of the junction left unmatched. CDR3 sequence reads: CASSATGGSGNTIYF. DNA for the CDR3: TGTGCCAGCAGTGCAACAGGGGGCTCTGGAAACACCATATATTTT.

The chain recombines TRBV30 with TRBJ1-4; D possibly corresponds to TRBD1 (5 bases). V was cut by 0 bases and J by 12 bases, with 11 bases left in between. This CDR3 contains 12 residues. Germline CDR1 GTSNPN, CDR2 SVGIG (reference sequence). The CDR3 nucleotides are TGTGCCTGGAGTGTACGGGGGGGAGAACTGTTTTTT. Amino acid sequence: CAWSVRGGELFF.

The genes are TRBV19 and TRBJ1-2; a possible D gene is TRBD1 (6 bases). Between the trimmed V and J ends, which lost 7 bases and 2 bases, there was a span of 14 bases. CDR1 is LNHDA, CDR2 SQIVND, per germline (reference sequence). The CDR3 is made up of 14 amino acids. The chain's CDR3 is CASIGNRENYGYTF. CDR3 in DNA: TGTGCCAGTATCGGTAACAGGGAAAACTATGGCTACACCTTC.

V and J are TRBV7-2 and TRBJ1-1; TRBD1 might be the D (5 bases). Germline loops: CDR1 SGHTA, CDR2 FQGNSA. The V and J ends lost 5 bases and 7 bases respectively, with 14 bases between them. The CDR3 is 13 residues long. The CDR3 protein is CASSPRYGGEAFF. The CDR3 DNA is TGTGCCAGCAGCCCCCGTTACGGGGGTGAAGCTTTCTTT.

The V and J genes are TRBV19 and TRBJ1-1; the D is unclear. V gave up 6 bases and J gave up 3 bases, with 14 bases separating them. Per germline, CDR1 LNHDA and CDR2 SQIVND (reference sequence). The length of the CDR3 is 14 residues. CDR3 region: CASRISLAYTEAFF. CDR3 DNA sequence: TGTGCCAGTAGGATCTCGTTGGCTTACACTGAAGCTTTCTTT.

The J gene is TRBJ2-1, the V gene TRBV5-8, with D unclear. This CDR3 comprises 11 residues. V lost 0 bases and J lost 11, with 6 bases in between. CDR1 is SGHTS, CDR2 YDEGEE, per germline. CDR3 loop: CASSLAWQQFF. The CDR3, as DNA: TGTGCCAGCAGCTTGGCCTGGCAGCAGTTCTTC. Using reference TRBV5-8 and TRBJ2-1 for the parts outside the CDR3, the full variable domain is EAGVTQSPTHLIKTRGQQATLRCSPISGHTSVYWYQQALGLGLQFLLWYDEGEERNRGNFPPRFSGRQFPNYSSELNVNALELEDSALYLCASSLAWQQFFGPGTRLTVL.

The rearrangement links TRBV14 to TRBJ2-5, with TRBD1 as a possible D gene (5 bases). Trimming left V 4 bases short and J 2 bases short, with 11 bases between. The germline V gene encodes CDR1 SGHDN and CDR2 FVKESK. The CDR3 is made up of 14 amino acids. The CDR3 here is CASSPWGRQETQYF. In DNA form, the CDR3 reads TGTGCCAGCAGCCCTTGGGGCAGGCAAGAGACCCAGTACTTC.